This TCR beta chain stems from a study of blood T cell repertoires in COVID-19. Study-level background: COVID-19 samples collected from the United States, Italy and Spain covered acute and convalescent phases. The cDNA or gDNA used as material had been derived from T cells, B-cell-depleted T cells, or PBMCs.

The table came from immunoSEQ multiplex PCR; TCRdb's copy has only in-frame clones and leaves some out. In the table there are about 46,000 clones, approximately 85% of which are singletons. The V segment lost 0 bases and the J segment 4 bases; nucleotides outside the gene matches: 1. Germline V lookup: CDR1 MNHEY, CDR2 SVGAGI. This CDR3 has 15 amino acids. The Seattle site enrolled patients during active infection and followed them longitudinally. Sequenced: peripheral blood. The sequence derives from a woman aged 80 or older with COVID-19, enrolled during active disease. This sequence joins TRBV6-5 and TRBJ1-5; TRBD1 matches at 9 bases. Here the CDR3 reads CASSYSGTGNQPQHF. In DNA form, the CDR3 reads TGTGCCAGCAGTTACTCGGGGACAGGGAATCAGCCCCAGCATTTT.